Below, 5 T cell receptor beta chains from the same sample are listed, as sequenced in a study of siplizumab effects on memory and regulatory T cells. The table came from immunoSEQ multiplex PCR; TCRdb's copy has only in-frame clones and leaves some out. This table holds some 100,000 clones, around 97% found once. Sequenced sample: naive CD4+ T cells sorted from blood. The receptors were sampled from a human donor in good health.

The chain is built from TRBV6-6 and TRBJ1-2; D possibly corresponds to TRBD1 (6 bases). This CDR3 contains 14 residues. V lost 2 bases, J lost 6 bases, and 13 bases lay in between. CDR1 and CDR2 (germline): MNHNY, SVGAGI (reference sequence). CDR3: CASSYPSQGNGYTF. The CDR3 DNA reads as TGTGCCAGCAGTTACCCCTCACAGGGAAATGGCTACACCTTC.

V gene TRBV6-5 combines with J gene TRBJ2-7; TRBD1 might be the D (7 bases). Per the germline V gene, CDR1 is MNHEY and CDR2 is SVGAGI. V shed 0 bases and J shed 4 bases, with 10 bases lying between them. This CDR3 is built from 14 residues. CDR3 DNA: TGTGCCAGCAGTTACTCGCCAGGGGGGTACGAGCAGTACTTC. The encoded protein is CASSYSPGGYEQYF.

V gene TRBV5-6 combines with J gene TRBJ2-2; D tentatively fits TRBD1 or TRBD2 (5 bases each). The CDR3 totals 12 residues. Between the trimmed V and J ends, which lost 4 bases and 6 bases, there was a span of 7 bases. Germline V gene sequence: CDR1 SGHDT, CDR2 YYEEEE. The CDR3 here is CASSRDPGELFF. CDR3 coding DNA: TGTGCCAGCAGCAGGGACCCCGGGGAGCTGTTTTTT.

As to this clone: The germline gene is not matched at one end of the junction; a read error may be the cause. The gene calls are TRBV10-3 and TRBJ1-1; D remains unclear. In germline, CDR1 is ENHRY, CDR2 SYGVKD. The CDR3 spans 11 residues. For the CDR3, the DNA is TGTGCCATCACTGAGGGAACTGAAGCTTTCTTT. Translating gives CAITEGTEAFF.

The chain joins TRBV4-3 to TRBJ2-7, with D perhaps matching TRBD1 or TRBD2 (6 bases each). The germline V and J ends were trimmed by 5 bases and 2 bases, with 10 bases remaining between them. Germline loops: CDR1 LGHNA, CDR2 YSLEER. This CDR3 region has 13 residues. As DNA, the CDR3 is TGCGCCAGCAGCATGGGGGGCCCCTACGAGCAGTACTTC. Translated, it gives CASSMGGPYEQYF.